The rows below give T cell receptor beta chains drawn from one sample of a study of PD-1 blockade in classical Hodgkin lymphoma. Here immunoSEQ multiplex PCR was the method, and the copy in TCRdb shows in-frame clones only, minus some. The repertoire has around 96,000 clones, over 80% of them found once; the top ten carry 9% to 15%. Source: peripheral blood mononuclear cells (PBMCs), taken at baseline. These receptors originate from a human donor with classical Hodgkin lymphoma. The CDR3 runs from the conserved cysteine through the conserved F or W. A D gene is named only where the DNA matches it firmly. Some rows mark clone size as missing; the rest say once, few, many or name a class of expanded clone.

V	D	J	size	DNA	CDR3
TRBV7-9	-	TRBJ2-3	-	TGTGCCAGCAGCTTAGCCTTCACAGATACGCAGTATTTT	CASSLAFTDTQYF
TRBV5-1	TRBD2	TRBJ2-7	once	TGCGCCAGCAGCTTACTTCCTAGCGGGAGTTCCTACGAGCAGTACTTC	CASSLLPSGSSYEQYF
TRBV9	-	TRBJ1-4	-	TGTGCCAGCAGTGGCCAAAAACTGTTTTTT	CASSGQKLFF
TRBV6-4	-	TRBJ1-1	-	TGTGCCAGCAGTGAACAGGGTAACACTGAAGCTTTCTTT	CASSEQGNTEAFF
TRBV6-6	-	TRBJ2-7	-	TGTGCCAGCAGTTACGATCGGGCCTACGAGCAGTACTTC	CASSYDRAYEQYF
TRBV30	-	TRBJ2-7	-	TGTGCCTGGAGCGCCGGGAACTACGAGCAGTACTTC	CAWSAGNYEQYF
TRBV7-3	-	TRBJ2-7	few	TGTGCCAGCAGCGTAGCCGGGACCTACGAGCAGTACTTC	CASSVAGTYEQYF
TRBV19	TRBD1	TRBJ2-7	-	TGTGCCAGCTCACAGGGGGCCAACACCTACGAGCAGTACTTC	CASSQGANTYEQYF
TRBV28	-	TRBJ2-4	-	TGTGCCAGCAGTTTATCACGTATGGTAAACATTCAGTACTTC	CASSLSRMVNIQYF
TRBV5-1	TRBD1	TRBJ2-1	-	TGCGCCAGCAGCTTGGCCCAGGGGGCAGGGGAGCAGTTCTTC	CASSLAQGAGEQFF
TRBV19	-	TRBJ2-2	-	TGTGCCAGTAAAGACCCCCCGGGGAGAGGCACCGGGGAGCTGTTTTTT	CASKDPPGRGTGELFF
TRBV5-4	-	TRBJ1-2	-	TGTGCCAGCAGCTTGGGTGGGGGATTCTATGGCTACACCTTC	CASSLGGGFYGYTF
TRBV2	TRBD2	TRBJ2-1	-	TGTGCCAGCAGTGCGGAGACTAGCGGGCCCCCGAGCTCCTACAATGAGCAGTTCTTC	CASSAETSGPPSSYNEQFF
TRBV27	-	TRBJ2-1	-	TGTGCCAGCACGCCTCTCCTAGCACAAATAGGCGGTGAGCAGTTCTTC	CASTPLLAQIGGEQFF
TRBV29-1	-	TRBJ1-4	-	TGCAGCGTGAGGGGGGGAGATGAAAAACTGTTTTTT	CSVRGGDEKLFF
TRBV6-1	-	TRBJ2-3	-	TGTGCCAGCTGGAGGGGCACAGATACGCAGTATTTT	CASWRGTDTQYF
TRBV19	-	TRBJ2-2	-	TGTGCCAGTAGTATTCGCAGGGCCCCCGGGGAGCTGTTTTTT	CASSIRRAPGELFF
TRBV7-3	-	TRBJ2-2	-	TGTGCCAGCAGCTTTTTCGGGTCAGGGGACACCGGGGAGCTGTTTTTT	CASSFFGSGDTGELFF
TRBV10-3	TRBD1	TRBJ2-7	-	TGTGCCATCAGTCTCCGGGACAGGGGAGAGCAGTACTTC	CAISLRDRGEQYF
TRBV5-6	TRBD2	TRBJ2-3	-	TGTGCCAGCAGCCCCAGGGTGGGGCGGGAGGGCCGGGATACGCAGTATTTT	CASSPRVGREGRDTQYF
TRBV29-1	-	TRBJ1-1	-	TGCAGCGTTGATGGGGTGAGGGTGTGGGGAACTGAAGCTTTCTTT	CSVDGVRVWGTEAFF
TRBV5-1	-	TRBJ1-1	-	TGCGCCAGCAGCTTGACCACAAGCGAGAACACTGAAGCTTTCTTT	CASSLTTSENTEAFF
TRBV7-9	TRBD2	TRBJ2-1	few	TGTGCCAGCAGCTTAACAGTAGCGGGAGTATGGAATGAGCAGTTCTTC	CASSLTVAGVWNEQFF
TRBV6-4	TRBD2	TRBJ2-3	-	TGTGCCAGCAGTCTAGCGGGGGACACAGATACGCAGTATTTT	CASSLAGDTDTQYF
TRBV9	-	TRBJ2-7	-	TGTGCCAGCAGCGCATCCTCAGGGTACGAGCAGTACTTC	CASSASSGYEQYF
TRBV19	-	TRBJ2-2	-	TGTGCCAGTAGTAGGAGGGGGTACACCGGGGAGCTGTTTTTT	CASSRRGYTGELFF
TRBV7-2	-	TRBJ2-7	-	TGTGCCAGCAGCTCTGTGGGAAGCTCCTACGAGCAGTACTTC	CASSSVGSSYEQYF
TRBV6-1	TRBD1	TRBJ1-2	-	TGTGCCAGCAGGCCTGCAGGGGGCAACTATGGCTACACCTTC	CASRPAGGNYGYTF
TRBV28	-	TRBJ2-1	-	TGTGCCAGCAGCTCAGTCGGGGGAGAAGGGAGCCATGAGCAGTTCTTC	CASSSVGGEGSHEQFF
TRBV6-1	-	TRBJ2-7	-	TGTGCCAGCAGTGAAGCTTTCGGACAGTCGTTC	CASSEAFGQSF
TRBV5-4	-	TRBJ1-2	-	TGTGCCAGCAGCTCGGAGGACCGTCTGAATGGCTACACCTTC	CASSSEDRLNGYTF
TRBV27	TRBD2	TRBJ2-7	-	TGTGCCAGCAGTTTAGATACCGGGACTAGCGGGAAGCCCTACGAGCAGTACTTC	CASSLDTGTSGKPYEQYF
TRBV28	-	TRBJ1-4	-	TGTGCCATGAGCGGAGCAGGAACTAATGAAAAACTGTTTTTT	CAMSGAGTNEKLFF
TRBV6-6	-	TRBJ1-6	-	TGTGCCAGCCGGGGGGGCGCCTATAATTCACCCCTCCACTTT	CASRGGAYNSPLHF
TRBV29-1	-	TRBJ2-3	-	TGCAGCGTTGCTAGTCCAGATACGCAGTATTTT	CSVASPDTQYF